This T cell receptor (beta chain) was recovered during a study of shared T cell receptors in the human thymus. The method was immunoSEQ multiplex PCR; TCRdb's version includes in-frame clones alone and lacks a portion of them. The sample contains approximately 660,000 clones, approximately 87% of which appear only once. The CDR3 runs 16 residues. CDR1 SGHNT and CDR2 YENEEA come from the germline V gene. The V segment lost 5 bases and the J segment 3 bases; nucleotides outside the gene matches: 13. These sequences were also reported in another study, on human thymus T cells. From that paper: Thymic material originated from resections removed in the course of corrective heart surgery. An apparent bias in V and J gene usage was seen in thymic and blood repertoires. Unrelated people showed highly overlapping thymic repertoires, related research reported.

The chain couples TRBV11-3 to TRBJ2-7; 7 bases align to TRBD1. This TCR was sampled from a boy younger than two with a congenital heart defect. The specimen sequenced was thymocytes. The CDR3 region has the DNA TGTGCCAGCAGCCTCCACCGACAGGGACCGTTCTACGAGCAGTACTTC. This codes for CASSLHRQGPFYEQYF.